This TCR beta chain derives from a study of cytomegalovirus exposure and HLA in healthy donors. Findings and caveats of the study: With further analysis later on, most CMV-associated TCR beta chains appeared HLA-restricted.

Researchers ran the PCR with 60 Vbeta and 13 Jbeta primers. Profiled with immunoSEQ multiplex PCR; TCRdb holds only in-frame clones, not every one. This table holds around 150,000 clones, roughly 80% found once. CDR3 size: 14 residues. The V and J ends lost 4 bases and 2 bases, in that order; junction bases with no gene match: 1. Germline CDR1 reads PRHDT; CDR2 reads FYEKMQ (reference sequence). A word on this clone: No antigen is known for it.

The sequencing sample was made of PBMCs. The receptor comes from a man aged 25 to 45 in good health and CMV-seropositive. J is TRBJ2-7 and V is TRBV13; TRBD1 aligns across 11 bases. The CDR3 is CASSWGQGAYEQYF. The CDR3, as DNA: TGTGCCAGCAGCTGGGGACAGGGGGCCTACGAGCAGTACTTC.